One sample yielded the 21 T cell receptor beta chains listed below, sequenced in a study of T cells in Graves' hyperthyroidism and ophthalmopathy. TCR beta CDR3 regions were amplified from RNA. In the first-round RT-PCR of the TCR CDR3, the HTBI primer set was used. In TCRdb, the multiplex PCR reads were re-called with MiXCR into one record per CDR3 protein. The sample lists approximately 700,000 distinct CDR3 sequences; approximately 42% were seen once. The sequencing input was peripheral blood or thyroid tissue (not recorded which). The receptors come from an adult man with Graves' disease, either hyperthyroidism or ophthalmopathy (not recorded which).

This CDR3 reads CASSGMTEQETQYF. The CDR3 region has the DNA TGTGCCAGCAGCGGGATGACAGAGCAAGAGACCCAGTACTTC. The chain recombines TRBV14 with TRBJ2-5, with a weak D call TRBD1 (5 bases). This CDR3 comprises 14 residues. Germline V gives CDR1 SGHDN, CDR2 FVKESK. V lost 5 bases and J lost 2, with 12 bases in between.

A word on this clonotype: Its ends do not fully match the called genes, so a read error is possible. The genes are TRBV15 and TRBJ1-3; D is perhaps TRBD1 (6 bases). The CDR3 is 15 amino acids. Per germline, CDR1 LNHNV and CDR2 YYDKDF (reference sequence). The CDR3 region is CATSRPGQFGNAIYF. The DNA of the CDR3 is TGTGCCACCAGCAGACCCGGACAGTTCGGAAACGCCATATATTTT.

This clonotype was seen a few times. The chain employs TRBV7-2 and TRBJ1-3; tentative D call: TRBD1 (5 bases). The CDR3 runs 12 residues. Germline V gives CDR1 SGHTA, CDR2 FQGNSA. V lost 4 bases to trimming and J lost 8 bases, with 9 bases between them. DNA for the CDR3: TGTGCCAGCAGCTACCGGGGGGACACCATATATTTT. Encoded protein: CASSYRGDTIYF.

This clonotype was observed at least ten times. The rearrangement links TRBV20-1 to TRBJ1-5; the D is unclear. Germline CDR1 is DFQATT and CDR2 is SNEGSKA (reference sequence). The CDR3 is 14 residues long. V was cut by 0 bases and J by 4 bases, with 10 bases left in between. The CDR3 sequence is CSAREGGGNQPQHF. In DNA form, the CDR3 reads TGCAGTGCTAGAGAGGGTGGAGGGAATCAGCCCCAGCATTTT.

This clonotype has a single count. This rearrangement joins TRBV25-1 to TRBJ2-7, with TRBD2 matching 7 bases. After removal of 11 bases from V and 3 bases from J, the junction contained 7 bases not matched to a gene. The germline CDR1 and CDR2 sequences are MGHDK and SYGVNS. There are 12 residues in the CDR3. CDR3: CASSGVLYEQYF. The DNA of the CDR3 is TGTGCCTCGAGCGGGGTCCTCTACGAGCAGTACTTC.

This clonotype occurred many times. The chain employs TRBV2 and TRBJ1-1; D is unclear. Trimming removed 2 bases from V and 0 bases from J, with 10 bases in between. The CDR3 contains 15 residues. The V gene's germline CDR1 is SNHLY and CDR2 FYNNEI. The CDR3 DNA is TGTGCCAGCAGTGAATTTGGTCCGATGAACACTGAAGCTTTCTTT. Its translation is CASSEFGPMNTEAFF.

On this clonotype itself: This may be a read error, as it is one base from a much larger clone. The chain couples TRBV15 to TRBJ2-7, with unresolved D. Germline assignment: CDR1 LNHNV and CDR2 YYDKDF (reference sequence). This CDR3 region has 15 residues. V was cut by 3 bases and J by 4 bases, with 16 bases left in between. CDR3 in amino acids: CATSSPTSLVYEQYF. The CDR3 region has the DNA TGTGCCACCAGCAGCCCCACGTCCTTGGTTTACGAGCAGTACTTC.

The table lists this clonotype with many counts. V usage is TRBV29-1 and J usage is TRBJ1-6; 11 bases agree with TRBD1. From germline, CDR1 is SQVTM and CDR2 ANQGSEA. The CDR3 spans 14 residues. J gave up 7 bases and V 8 bases, and 7 bases lay outside the gene matches. CDR3 protein: CSIRDRGRNSPLHF. Written as DNA, the CDR3 is TGCAGCATCCGGGACAGGGGGAGGAATTCACCCCTCCACTTT. Supplemented by reference TRBV29-1 and TRBJ1-6, the full variable domain reads SAVISQKPSRDICQRGTSLTIQCQVDSQVTMMFWYRQQPGQSLTLIATANQGSEATYESGFVIDKFPISRPNLTFSTLTVSNMSPEDSSIYLCSIRDRGRNSPLHFGNGTRLTVT.

A few counts support this clonotype. The chain couples TRBV5-1 to TRBJ1-1; D remains ambiguous. This CDR3 has 14 amino acids. The germline gives CDR1 SGHRS, CDR2 YFSETQ. V was shortened by 4 bases and J by 3 bases, with 13 bases between the two germline ends. The CDR3 sequence is CASSPRLSDTEAFF. The CDR3 nucleotides are TGCGCCAGCAGCCCCCGGCTGAGCGACACTGAAGCTTTCTTT.

The V call is TRBV29-1, the J call TRBJ2-7; 14 bases align to TRBD2. V lost 7 bases, J lost 0 bases, and 5 bases stayed unmatched. CDR1 and CDR2 from the germline V gene are SQVTM and ANQGSEA. The CDR3 covers 15 residues. The CDR3 DNA reads TGCAGCGCACCGGGACTAGCGGGGGACTCCTACGAGCAGTACTTC. Translating it yields CSAPGLAGDSYEQYF.

This chain joins TRBV29-1 and TRBJ1-1; D is perhaps TRBD1 (6 bases). Germline V gene data show CDR1 as SQVTM and CDR2 as ANQGSEA. This CDR3 spans 13 amino acids. The ends were cut back, 6 bases at V and 3 bases at J, with 14 bases in the middle. The CDR3 sequence is CSVPGAPYTEAFF. The CDR3 coding sequence is TGCAGCGTCCCGGGGGCACCATACACTGAAGCTTTCTTT. Full variable domain (remainder filled in from reference TRBV29-1 and TRBJ1-1): SAVISQKPSRDICQRGTSLTIQCQVDSQVTMMFWYRQQPGQSLTLIATANQGSEATYESGFVIDKFPISRPNLTFSTLTVSNMSPEDSSIYLCSVPGAPYTEAFFGQGTRLTVV.

This clonotype occurred many times. The junction does not match germline at one end; this may be a read error. The chain couples TRBV7-2 to TRBJ1-5, with 9 bases that match TRBD1. Germline CDR1 is SGHTA and CDR2 is FQGNSA. The CDR3 extends over 12 amino acids. The chain's CDR3 is CASSTYRGPPHF. CDR3 sequence (DNA): TGTGCCAGCAGCACCTACAGGGGGCCCCCGCATTTT.

This chain links TRBV12-3 or TRBV12-4 with TRBJ1-3; D remains unclear. The ends were cut back, 1 base at V and 8 bases at J, with 6 bases in the middle. This CDR3 is 12 amino acids long. The CDR3 reads CASSLVVYTIYF. The CDR3 DNA reads TGTGCCAGCAGTTTAGTAGTATACACCATATATTTT.

This clonotype has more than one count but fewer than ten. The chain recombines TRBV20-1 with TRBJ2-5; the D call may be TRBD1 or TRBD2 (5 bases each). Looked up from germline, CDR1 is DFQATT and CDR2 is SNEGSKA (reference sequence). V was cut by 4 bases and J by 0 bases, with 15 bases left in between. The CDR3 contains 15 residues. DNA for the CDR3: TGCAGTGCTACCCCCCCCGGGACCCACCAAGAGACCCAGTACTTC. Residues: CSATPPGTHQETQYF.

This clonotype was detected only a few times. This chain links TRBV19 with TRBJ1-5; D is unclear. The CDR3 loop spans 16 amino acids. Germline-derived CDR1 and CDR2 are LNHDA and SQIVND (reference sequence). V was shortened by 5 bases and J by 6 bases, with 20 bases between the two germline ends. CDR3 region: CASSPAMRGWSQPQHF. CDR3 in DNA: TGTGCCAGTAGTCCGGCAATGCGTGGTTGGAGTCAGCCCCAGCATTTT. The complete variable domain, with remaining parts taken from reference TRBV19 and TRBJ1-5, reads DGGITQSPKYLFRKEGQNVTLSCEQNLNHDAMYWYRQDPGQGLRLIYYSQIVNDFQKGDIAEGYSVSREKKESFPLTVTSAQKNPTAFYLCASSPAMRGWSQPQHFGDGTRLSIL.

Only a few counts were recorded for this clonotype. V is TRBV6-1 and J is TRBJ1-5; unclear D gene. The CDR3 loop spans 13 amino acids. Germline CDR1 reads MNHNS; CDR2 reads SASEGT. V was cut by 8 bases and J by 1 base, with 9 bases left in between. The CDR3 DNA reads as TGTGCCAGCCAGAAACAGAGCAATCAGCCCCAGCATTTT. It yields the protein CASQKQSNQPQHF.

This clonotype was detected many times. The gene calls are TRBV24-1 and TRBJ1-5; no reliable D call. The CDR3 contains 14 residues. V lost 4 bases and J lost 4, with 10 bases in between. Germline CDR1 is KGHDR and CDR2 is SFDVKD. The CDR3 DNA is TGTGCCACCAGTGAGCGGCGGACGAATCAGCCCCAGCATTTT. Translation gives CATSERRTNQPQHF.

This clonotype was counted ten times or more. The chain joins TRBV2 to TRBJ1-3, with D hard to call. The CDR3 has 11 amino acids. Germline V lookup: CDR1 SNHLY, CDR2 FYNNEI. V lost 4 bases and J lost 9, with 7 bases in between. The CDR3 DNA follows: TGTGCCAGCAGTGTGTCCGTCACCATATATTTT. Its protein is CASSVSVTIYF.

Of note for this clonotype: This may arise from a read error, as a much more abundant clone is one base away. The CDR3 DNA sequence: TGTGCCAGCAGTGGGGCGGGGGCGAACACCGGGGAGCTGCTTTTT. Its protein is CASSGAGANTGELLF. The chain combines TRBV2 with TRBJ2-2; a possible D gene is TRBD2 (7 bases). This CDR3 region has 15 residues. The germline CDR1 and CDR2 sequences are SNHLY and FYNNEI.

The chain carries TRBV15 and TRBJ1-4; 9 bases line up with TRBD1. Germline V gives CDR1 LNHNV, CDR2 YYDKDF (reference sequence). The CDR3 has 14 residues. The V gene end was trimmed by 6 bases and the J gene end by 5 bases; junction bases not matched to a gene: 4. The CDR3 protein is CATRPGTGNEKLFF. The CDR3 DNA reads as TGTGCCACCAGGCCCGGGACAGGGAATGAAAAACTGTTTTTT.

This clonotype was counted only a few times. The CDR3 protein is CASSPYTGPTNEKLFF. In DNA form, the CDR3 reads TGCGCCAGCAGCCCGTATACAGGACCAACTAATGAAAAACTGTTTTTT. This sequence joins TRBV4-3 and TRBJ1-4; TRBD1 might be the D (5 bases). V lost 4 bases, J lost 0 bases, and 12 bases lay in between. CDR1 LGHNA and CDR2 YSLEER come from the germline V gene. CDR3 length equals 16 residues.